This TCR beta chain was sequenced in a study of lymphopenia after photon versus proton radiotherapy. Whole-study findings and limits: Oligoclonal CD8+ Temra expansion after nadir drove photon patients' diversity drop. Proton therapy kept repertoires fairly stable, unlike photons, which gained effector/memory cells.

V lost 2 bases to trimming and J lost 3 bases; unmatched junction nucleotides: 2. In germline, CDR1 is SGHVS, CDR2 FQNEAQ. The CDR3 has 14 residues. In regard to this clone: What it binds is unknown.

Using immunoSEQ multiplex PCR, the repertoire was profiled, and TCRdb retains in-frame clones only, with some absent. The sample has roughly 53,000 clones, about 86% seen once. The sequence came from a man aged 50 or older with gastric cancer. The V gene is TRBV7-8, the J gene TRBJ2-3; TRBD2 matches at 7 bases. Sample: peripheral blood, taken from a patient treated with photon-based radiotherapy. The CDR3 nucleotides read TGTGCCAGCAGCTTAAGCGGGATGACAGATACGCAGTATTTT. Protein sequence: CASSLSGMTDTQYF.